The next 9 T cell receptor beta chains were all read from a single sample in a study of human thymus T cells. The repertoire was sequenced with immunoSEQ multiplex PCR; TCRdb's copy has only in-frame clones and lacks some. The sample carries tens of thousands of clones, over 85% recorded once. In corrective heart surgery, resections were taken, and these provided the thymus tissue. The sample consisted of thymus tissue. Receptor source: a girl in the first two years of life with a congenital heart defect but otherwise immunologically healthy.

CDR3 bases: TGCGCCAGCAGCCCGAGCCTGGGTACACTAGCGGGAGGTTGTAGTAATGAGCAGTTCTTC. This gives the protein CASSPSLGTLAGGCSNEQFF. The rearrangement joins TRBV5-1 to TRBJ2-1, with 12 bases aligning to TRBD2. The J segment lost 7 bases and the V segment lost 4 bases, leaving 21 bases of the junction unmatched. Looked up from germline, CDR1 is SGHRS and CDR2 is YFSETQ. This CDR3 has 20 amino acids.

CDR3 sequence (DNA): TGTGCCAGCAGCACCCGCGGGACCCCCCGGGAAAAACTGTTTTTT. Protein product: CASSTRGTPREKLFF. The chain is built from TRBV9 and TRBJ1-4; perhaps TRBD1 as D (5 bases). Germline V lookup: CDR1 SGDLS, CDR2 YYNGEE. The CDR3 has 15 amino acids. V was shortened by 4 bases and J by 8 bases, with 18 bases between the two germline ends.

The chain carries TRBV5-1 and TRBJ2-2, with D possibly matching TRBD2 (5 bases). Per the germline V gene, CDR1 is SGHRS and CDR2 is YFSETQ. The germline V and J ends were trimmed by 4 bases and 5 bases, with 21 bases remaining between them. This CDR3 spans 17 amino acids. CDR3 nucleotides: TGCGCCAGCAGCCGAGGACGGGATCGGGCTGTAACCGGGGAGCTGTTTTTT. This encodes CASSRGRDRAVTGELFF.

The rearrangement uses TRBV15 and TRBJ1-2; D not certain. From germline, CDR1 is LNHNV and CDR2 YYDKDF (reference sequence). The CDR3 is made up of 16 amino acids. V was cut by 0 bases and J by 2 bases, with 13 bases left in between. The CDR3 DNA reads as TGTGCCACCAGCAGAGATCCCGGAAAGGCGAACTATGGCTACACCTTC. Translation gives CATSRDPGKANYGYTF.

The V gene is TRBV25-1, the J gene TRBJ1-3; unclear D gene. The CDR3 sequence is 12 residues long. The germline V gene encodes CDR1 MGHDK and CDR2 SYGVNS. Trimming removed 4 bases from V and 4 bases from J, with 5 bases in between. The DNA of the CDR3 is TGTGCCAGCAGTGTACTCGGAAACACCATATATTTT. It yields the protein CASSVLGNTIYF. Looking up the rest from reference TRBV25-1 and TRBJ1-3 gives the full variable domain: EADIYQTPRYLVIGTGKKITLECSQTMGHDKMYWYQQDPGMELHLIHYSYGVNSTEKGDLSSESTVSRIRTEHFPLTLESARPSHTSQYLCASSVLGNTIYFGEGSWLTVV.

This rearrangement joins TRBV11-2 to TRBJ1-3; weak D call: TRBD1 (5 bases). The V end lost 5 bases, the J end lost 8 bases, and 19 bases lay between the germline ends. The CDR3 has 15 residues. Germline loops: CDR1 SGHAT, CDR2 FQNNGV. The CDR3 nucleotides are TGTGCCAGCAGCCCTCTTACGTACCGGGGGGACACCATATATTTT. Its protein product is CASSPLTYRGDTIYF.

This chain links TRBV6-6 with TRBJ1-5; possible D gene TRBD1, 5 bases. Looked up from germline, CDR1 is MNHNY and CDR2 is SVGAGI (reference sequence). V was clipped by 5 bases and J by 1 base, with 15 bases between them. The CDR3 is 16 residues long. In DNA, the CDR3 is TGTGCCAGCAGTCCCCCCCGGGCAGGGAGCAATCAGCCCCAGCATTTT. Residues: CASSPPRAGSNQPQHF.

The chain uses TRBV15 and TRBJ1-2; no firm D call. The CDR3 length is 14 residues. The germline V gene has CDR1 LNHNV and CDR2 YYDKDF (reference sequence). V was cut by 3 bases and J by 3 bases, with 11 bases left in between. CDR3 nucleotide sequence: TGTGCCACCAGCAGGTTGGGTATAGACTATGGCTACACCTTC. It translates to CATSRLGIDYGYTF.

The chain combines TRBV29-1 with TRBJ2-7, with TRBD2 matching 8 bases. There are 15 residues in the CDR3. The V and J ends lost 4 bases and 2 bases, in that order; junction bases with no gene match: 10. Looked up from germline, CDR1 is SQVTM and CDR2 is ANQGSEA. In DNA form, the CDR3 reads TGCAGCGTTGTGAGATTAGCGGGAAAGGCCTACGAGCAGTACTTC. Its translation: CSVVRLAGKAYEQYF.